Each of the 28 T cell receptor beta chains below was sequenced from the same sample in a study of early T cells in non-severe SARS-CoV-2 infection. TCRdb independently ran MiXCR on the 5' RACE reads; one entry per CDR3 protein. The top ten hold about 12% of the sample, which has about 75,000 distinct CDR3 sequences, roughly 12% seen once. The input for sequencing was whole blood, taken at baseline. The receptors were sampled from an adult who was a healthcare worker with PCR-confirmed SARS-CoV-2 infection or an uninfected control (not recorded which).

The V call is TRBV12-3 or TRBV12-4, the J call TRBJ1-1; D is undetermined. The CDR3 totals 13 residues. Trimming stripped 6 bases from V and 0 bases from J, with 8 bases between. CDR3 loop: CASSMALNTEAFF. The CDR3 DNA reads TGTGCCAGCAGCATGGCTCTGAACACTGAAGCTTTCTTT.

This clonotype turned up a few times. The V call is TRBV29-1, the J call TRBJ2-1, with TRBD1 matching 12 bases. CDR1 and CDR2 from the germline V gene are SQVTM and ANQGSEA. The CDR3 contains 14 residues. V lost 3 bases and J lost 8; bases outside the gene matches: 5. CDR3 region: CSVDPGTGGDEQFF. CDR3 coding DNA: TGCAGCGTTGACCCCGGGACAGGGGGCGATGAGCAGTTCTTC.

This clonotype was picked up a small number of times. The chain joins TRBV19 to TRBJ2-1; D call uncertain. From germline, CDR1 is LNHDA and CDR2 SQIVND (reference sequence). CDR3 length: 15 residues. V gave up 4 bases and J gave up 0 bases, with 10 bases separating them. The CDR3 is CASSTQSFSYNEQFF. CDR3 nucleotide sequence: TGTGCCAGTAGTACACAGAGTTTCTCCTACAATGAGCAGTTCTTC.

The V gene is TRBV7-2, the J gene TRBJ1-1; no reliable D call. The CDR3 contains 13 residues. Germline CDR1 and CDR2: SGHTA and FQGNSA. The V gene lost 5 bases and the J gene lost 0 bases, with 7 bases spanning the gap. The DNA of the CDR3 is TGTGCCAGCAGCCCACGGTTGAACACTGAAGCTTTCTTT. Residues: CASSPRLNTEAFF. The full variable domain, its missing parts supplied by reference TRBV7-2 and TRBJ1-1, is GAGVSQSPSNKVTEKGKDVELRCDPISGHTALYWYRQSLGQGLEFLIYFQGNSAPDKSGLPSDRFSAERTGGSVSTLTIQRTQQEDSAVYLCASSPRLNTEAFFGQGTRLTVV.

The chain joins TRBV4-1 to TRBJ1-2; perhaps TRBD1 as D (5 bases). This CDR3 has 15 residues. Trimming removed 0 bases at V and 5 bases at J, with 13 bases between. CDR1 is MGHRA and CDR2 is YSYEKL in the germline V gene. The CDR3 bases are TGCGCCAGCAGCCAAGATCAGGGCAGTATTTATGGCTACACCTTC. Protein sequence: CASSQDQGSIYGYTF.

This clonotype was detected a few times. DNA of the CDR3: TGTGCCAGCAGCCAGTCCCGGAAGGGGACAGGGGCAATTAAATCCTACGAGCAGTACTTC. Encoded protein: CASSQSRKGTGAIKSYEQYF. The chain uses TRBV14 and TRBJ2-7, with 10 bases identical to TRBD1. The CDR3 contains 20 residues. The ends lost 3 bases at V and 1 base at J; junction bases unmatched: 18. CDR1 and CDR2 (germline): SGHDN, FVKESK.

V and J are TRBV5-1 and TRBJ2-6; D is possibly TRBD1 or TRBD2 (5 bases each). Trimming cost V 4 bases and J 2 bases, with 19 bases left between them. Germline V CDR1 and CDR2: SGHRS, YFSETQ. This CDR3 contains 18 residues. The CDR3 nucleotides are TGCGCCAGCAGCGTGCCGGGGCCTTCAAAGGCTGGGGCCAACGTCCTGACTTTC. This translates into CASSVPGPSKAGANVLTF.

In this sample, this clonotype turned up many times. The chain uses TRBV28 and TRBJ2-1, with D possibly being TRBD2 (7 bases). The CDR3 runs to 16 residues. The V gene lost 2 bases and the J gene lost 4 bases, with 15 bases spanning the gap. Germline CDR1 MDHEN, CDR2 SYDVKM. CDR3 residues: CASSLVRRGLYNEQFF. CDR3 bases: TGTGCCAGCAGTTTAGTTCGGCGGGGGCTTTACAATGAGCAGTTCTTC.

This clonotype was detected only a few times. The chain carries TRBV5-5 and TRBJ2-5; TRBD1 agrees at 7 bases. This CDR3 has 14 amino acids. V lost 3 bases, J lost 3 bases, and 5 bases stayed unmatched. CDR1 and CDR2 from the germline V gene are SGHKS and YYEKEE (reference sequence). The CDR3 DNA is TGTGCCAGCAGCTCCCGGACAGGAGAAGAGACCCAGTACTTC. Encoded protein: CASSSRTGEETQYF.

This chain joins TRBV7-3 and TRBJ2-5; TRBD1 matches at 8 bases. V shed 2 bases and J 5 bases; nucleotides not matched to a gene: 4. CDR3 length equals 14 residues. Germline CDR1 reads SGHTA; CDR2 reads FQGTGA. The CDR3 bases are TGTGCCAGCAGCTTAGACAGGGGCTCGGAGACCCAGTACTTC. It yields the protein CASSLDRGSETQYF. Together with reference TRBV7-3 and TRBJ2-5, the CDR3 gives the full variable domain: GAGVSQTPSNKVTEKGKYVELRCDPISGHTALYWYRQSLGQGPEFLIYFQGTGAADDSGLPNDRFFAVRPEGSVSTLKIQRTERGDSAVYLCASSLDRGSETQYFGPGTRLLVL.

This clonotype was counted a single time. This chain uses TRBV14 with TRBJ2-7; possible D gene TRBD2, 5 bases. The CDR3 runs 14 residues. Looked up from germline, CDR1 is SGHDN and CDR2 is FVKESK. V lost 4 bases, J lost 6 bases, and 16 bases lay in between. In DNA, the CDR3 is TGTGCCAGCAGCCCTTTACGAGAGGGCGGCGAGCAGTACTTC. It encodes CASSPLREGGEQYF.

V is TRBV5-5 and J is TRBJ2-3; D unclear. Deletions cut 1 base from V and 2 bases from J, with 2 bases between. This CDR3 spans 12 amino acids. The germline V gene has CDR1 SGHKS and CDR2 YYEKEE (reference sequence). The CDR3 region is CASSLPTDTQYF. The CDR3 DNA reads TGTGCCAGCAGCTTGCCCACAGATACGCAGTATTTT. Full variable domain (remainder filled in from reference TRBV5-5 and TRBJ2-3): DAGVTQSPTHLIKTRGQQVTLRCSPISGHKSVSWYQQVLGQGPQFIFQYYEKEERGRGNFPDRFSARQFPNYSSELNVNALLLGDSALYLCASSLPTDTQYFGPGTRLTVL.

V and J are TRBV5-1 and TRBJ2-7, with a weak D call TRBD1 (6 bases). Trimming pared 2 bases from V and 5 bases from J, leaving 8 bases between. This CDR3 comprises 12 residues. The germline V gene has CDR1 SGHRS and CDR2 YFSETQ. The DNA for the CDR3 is TGCGCCAGCAGCTTCGCAGGGGACGAGCAGTACTTC. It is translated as CASSFAGDEQYF.

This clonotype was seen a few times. DNA of the CDR3: TGTGCCATCGGTCCCTTCCTGGCAAGCGAAAAACTGTTTTTT. Protein product: CAIGPFLASEKLFF. This chain uses TRBV6-1 with TRBJ1-4; D gene ambiguous. Trimming removed 10 bases at V and 8 bases at J, with 20 bases between. The germline V gene has CDR1 MNHNS and CDR2 SASEGT. The CDR3 loop spans 14 amino acids.

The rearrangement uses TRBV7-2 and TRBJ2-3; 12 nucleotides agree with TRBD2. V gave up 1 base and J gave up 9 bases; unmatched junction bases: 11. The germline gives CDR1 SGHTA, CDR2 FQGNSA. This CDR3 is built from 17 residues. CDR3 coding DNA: TGTGCCAGCAGCTTAGAGTCTAGCGGGGGGGTCCTAGGGACGCAGTATTTT. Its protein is CASSLESSGGVLGTQYF.

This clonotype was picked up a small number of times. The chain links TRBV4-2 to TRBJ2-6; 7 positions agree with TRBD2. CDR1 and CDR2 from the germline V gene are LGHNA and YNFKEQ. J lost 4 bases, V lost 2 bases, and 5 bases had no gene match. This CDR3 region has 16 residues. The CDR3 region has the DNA TGTGCCAGCAGCCAATCCGGGAGGTCAGGGGCCAACGTCCTGACTTTC. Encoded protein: CASSQSGRSGANVLTF.

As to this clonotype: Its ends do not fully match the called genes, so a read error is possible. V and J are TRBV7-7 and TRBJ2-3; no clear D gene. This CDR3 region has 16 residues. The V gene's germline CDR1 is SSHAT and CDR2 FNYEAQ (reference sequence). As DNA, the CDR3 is TGTGCAAGCAGCCCCGGCGGTTTTCCCCCCACAGATACGCAGTATTTT. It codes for CASSPGGFPPTDTQYF.

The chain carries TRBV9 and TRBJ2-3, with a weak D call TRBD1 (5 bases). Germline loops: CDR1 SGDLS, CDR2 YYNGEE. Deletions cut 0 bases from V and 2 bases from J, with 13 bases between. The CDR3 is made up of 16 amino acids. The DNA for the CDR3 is TGTGCCAGCAGCGTAGGACCTTCAGGGCTCACAGATACGCAGTATTTT. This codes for CASSVGPSGLTDTQYF.

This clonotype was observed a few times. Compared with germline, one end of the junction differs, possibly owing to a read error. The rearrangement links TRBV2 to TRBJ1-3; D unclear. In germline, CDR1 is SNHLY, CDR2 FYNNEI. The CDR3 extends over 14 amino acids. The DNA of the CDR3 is TGTGCCAGCAGCGAAGATTACTCTGGAAACACCATATATTTT. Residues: CASSEDYSGNTIYF. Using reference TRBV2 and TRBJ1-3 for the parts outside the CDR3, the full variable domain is EPEVTQTPSHQVTQMGQEVILRCVPISNHLYFYWYRQILGQKVEFLVSFYNNEISEKSEIFDDQFSVERPDGSNFTLKIRSTKLEDSAMYFCASSEDYSGNTIYFGEGSWLTVV.

This CDR3 reads CASSFAGNTGELFF. The CDR3 nucleotides are TGTGCCAGCAGCTTCGCCGGGAACACCGGGGAGCTGTTTTTT. The rearrangement links TRBV5-6 to TRBJ2-2; D gene ambiguous. V was cut by 2 bases and J by 1 base, with 6 bases left in between. Germline CDR1 SGHDT, CDR2 YYEEEE. The CDR3 covers 14 residues.

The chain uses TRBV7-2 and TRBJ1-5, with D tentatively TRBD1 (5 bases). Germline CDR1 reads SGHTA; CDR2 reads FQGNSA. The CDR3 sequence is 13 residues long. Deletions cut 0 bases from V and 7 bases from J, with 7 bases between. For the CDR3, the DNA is TGTGCCAGCAGCTTAGCGGGGCCCCAGCCCCAGCATTTT. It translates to CASSLAGPQPQHF.

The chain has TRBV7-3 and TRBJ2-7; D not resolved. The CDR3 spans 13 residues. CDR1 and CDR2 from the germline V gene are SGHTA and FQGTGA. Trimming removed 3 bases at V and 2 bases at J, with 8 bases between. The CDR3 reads CASSFSTTYEQYF. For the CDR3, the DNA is TGTGCCAGCAGCTTCTCCACGACCTACGAGCAGTACTTC.

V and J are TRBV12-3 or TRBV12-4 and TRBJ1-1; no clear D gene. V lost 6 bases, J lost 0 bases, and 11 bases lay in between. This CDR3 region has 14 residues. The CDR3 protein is CASRRGSMNTEAFF. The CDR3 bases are TGTGCCAGCAGGAGAGGGAGCATGAACACTGAAGCTTTCTTT.

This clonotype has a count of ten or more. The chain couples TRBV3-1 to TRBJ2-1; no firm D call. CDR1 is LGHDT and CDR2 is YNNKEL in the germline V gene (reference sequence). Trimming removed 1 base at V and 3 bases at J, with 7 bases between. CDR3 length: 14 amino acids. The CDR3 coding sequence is TGTGCCAGCAGCCAAGTTTCTGGCTACAATGAGCAGTTCTTC. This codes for CASSQVSGYNEQFF.

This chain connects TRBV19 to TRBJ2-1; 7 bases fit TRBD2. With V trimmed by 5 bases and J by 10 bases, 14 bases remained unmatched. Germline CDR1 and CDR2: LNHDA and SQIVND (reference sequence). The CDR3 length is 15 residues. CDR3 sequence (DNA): TGTGCCAGTAGTCCCTGGGTAGCGGGCCGGCAGGAGCAGTTCTTC. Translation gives CASSPWVAGRQEQFF. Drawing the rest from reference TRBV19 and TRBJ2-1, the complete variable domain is DGGITQSPKYLFRKEGQNVTLSCEQNLNHDAMYWYRQDPGQGLRLIYYSQIVNDFQKGDIAEGYSVSREKKESFPLTVTSAQKNPTAFYLCASSPWVAGRQEQFFGPGTRLTVL.

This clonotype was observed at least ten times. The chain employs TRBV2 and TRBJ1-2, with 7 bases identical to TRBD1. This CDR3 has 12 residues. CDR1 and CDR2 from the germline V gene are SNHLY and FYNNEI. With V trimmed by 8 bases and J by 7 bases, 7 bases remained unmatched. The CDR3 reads CASLRQGGGYTF. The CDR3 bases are TGTGCCAGCTTACGACAGGGAGGTGGCTACACCTTC.

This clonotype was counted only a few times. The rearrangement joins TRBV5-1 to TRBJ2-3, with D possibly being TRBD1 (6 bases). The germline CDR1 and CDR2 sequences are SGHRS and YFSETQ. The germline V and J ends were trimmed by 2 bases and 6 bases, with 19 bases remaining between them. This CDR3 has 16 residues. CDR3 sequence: CASSFRGSWNLDTQYF. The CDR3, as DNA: TGCGCCAGCAGCTTCAGGGGAAGCTGGAATCTGGATACGCAGTATTTT.

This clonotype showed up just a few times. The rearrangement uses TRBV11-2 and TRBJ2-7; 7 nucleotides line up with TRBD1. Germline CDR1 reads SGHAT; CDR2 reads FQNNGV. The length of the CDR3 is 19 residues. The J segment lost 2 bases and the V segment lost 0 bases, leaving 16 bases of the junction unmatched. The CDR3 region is CASSLDFDPFRDSPYEQYF. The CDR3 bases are TGTGCCAGCAGCTTAGATTTTGATCCCTTCCGGGACAGCCCCTACGAGCAGTACTTC.